A selection of T cell receptor beta chains follows, all from one sample in a study of read filtering for tumor transcriptome and immune sequencing. A single record per CDR3 protein comes from TCRdb applying MiXCR to the reads. The table records about 86,000 distinct CDR3 sequences, 10% to 15% of them present only once. The sample was a population of CD138-negative cells sorted from bone marrow. The receptor source for this set is a donor at least 40 years old with multiple myeloma. CDR3s include the opening cysteine and the closing phenylalanine or tryptophan. D genes are given only for firm matches. Expanded clones are given a class, and other clones once, few, many or no size at all.

V	D	J	size	DNA	CDR3
TRBV6-2/TRBV6-3	NA	TRBJ1-4	many	TGTGCCAGCAGACGCAAAGCGAGGGGGACTAATGAAAAACTGTTTTTT	CASRRKARGTNEKLFF
TRBV19	NA	TRBJ2-7	many	TGTGCCAGTAGTATCAGGTCAGGGGAGGGCTACGAGCAGTACTTC	CASSIRSGEGYEQYF
TRBV28	NA	TRBJ1-5	many	TGTGCCAGCAGTAGGGGGGCCAATCAGCCCCAGCATTTT	CASSRGANQPQHF
TRBV20-1	TRBD2	TRBJ2-1	many	TGCAGTGCCCTACCCCCGGCGGCTAGCGGGAGTAATTACAATGAGCAGTTCTTC	CSALPPAASGSNYNEQFF
TRBV6-1	NA	TRBJ2-3	many	TGTGCCAGCAGTGAAGGCGGGTCTCCTACCACCACAGATACGCAGTATTTT	CASSEGGSPTTTDTQYF
TRBV12-3/TRBV12-4	NA	TRBJ1-1	NA	TGTGCCAGCAGCACTCCTTACAGGGAGGTGGTCACTGAAGCTTTCTTT	CASSTPYREVVTEAFF
TRBV27	TRBD1	TRBJ2-7	few	TGTGCCAGCAGTTCCTACGGGACAGGGTCCGGAGAGCAGTACTTC	CASSSYGTGSGEQYF
TRBV2	TRBD1	TRBJ1-5	many	TGTGCCAGCAGTGTCGGACAGGGTGGTCAGCCCCAGCATTTT	CASSVGQGGQPQHF
TRBV28	TRBD2	TRBJ2-7	many	TGTGCCAGCGTTGCCTCGGCGGGAGGAGTCTACGAGCAGTACTTC	CASVASAGGVYEQYF
TRBV20-1	TRBD2	TRBJ2-5	many	TGCAGTGCTAGAGGACTAGCGGGAGGAACGGAGACCCAGTACTTC	CSARGLAGGTETQYF
TRBV29-1	TRBD2	TRBJ2-7	many	TGCAGCGTTGAGGGCCTAGCGGGGGTCTACGAGCAGTACTTC	CSVEGLAGVYEQYF
TRBV12-3/TRBV12-4	NA	TRBJ1-5	few	TGTGCCAGCAGTCTGACAGAGGGCGGCAATCAGCCCCAGCATTTT	CASSLTEGGNQPQHF
TRBV5-1	NA	TRBJ2-1	many	TGCGCCAGCAGGGCGGATAATGAGCAGTTCTTC	CASRADNEQFF
TRBV5-1	NA	TRBJ2-1	many	TGCGCCAGCAGCTTGGGGTCTCCCGCCGGGACAAATTCCGATGAGCAGTTCTTC	CASSLGSPAGTNSDEQFF
TRBV5-6	TRBD2	TRBJ2-1	many	TGTGCCAGCAGCTTGGGCTGGGGGAGGGGAAATGAGCAGTTCTTC	CASSLGWGRGNEQFF
TRBV5-1	TRBD1	TRBJ1-6	many	TGCGCCAGCAGCTTGGGGACAGGGGGCAATTCACCCCTCCACTTT	CASSLGTGGNSPLHF
TRBV18	NA	TRBJ1-2	NA	TGTGCCAGCTCACCCGACCCTTCCTATGGCTACACCTTC	CASSPDPSYGYTF
TRBV12-3/TRBV12-4	TRBD2	TRBJ2-1	many	TGTGCCAGCAGTGCATTGGGACTAGCGGGTAACAATGAGCGGTTCTTC	CASSALGLAGNNERFF
TRBV10-3	NA	TRBJ1-5	many	TGTGCCATCAGTGAGTTCGAGGGCAATCAGCCCCAGCATTTT	CAISEFEGNQPQHF
TRBV10-1	NA	TRBJ2-5	few	TGCGCCAGCAGTGATGACAGCATGGAGACCCAGTACTTC	CASSDDSMETQYF